The rows below give T cell receptor beta chains drawn from one sample of a study of OX40 agonist ivuxolimab in advanced cancers. Measured with immunoSEQ multiplex PCR; TCRdb has only the in-frame clones, and not every one. This table holds 50,000 to 65,000 clones, nearly 90% found once. This specimen consisted of CD4+ or CD8+ T cells sorted from blood, obtained in a trial of the OX40 agonist ivuxolimab. The origin of the receptors is an adult with an advanced solid tumor such as melanoma, head and neck, liver or kidney cancer. Each CDR3 is given with its conserved first and last residue. D genes are given only for firm matches. Clone size is shown for a subset of rows, as once, few, many or a class of expanded clone.

len	j_gene	v_gene	d_gene	abundance	CDR3nt	CDR3aa
15	TRBJ2-5	TRBV6-5	TRBD1	-	TGTGCCAGCAGTTACGCGACAGGGGGTCAAGAGACCCAGTACTTC	CASSYATGGQETQYF
11	TRBJ2-5	TRBV14	-	-	TGTGCCAGCAGCCAAATCGAGACCCAGTACTTC	CASSQIETQYF
14	TRBJ2-7	TRBV11-2	TRBD2	-	TGTGCCAGCAGCTCGACTAGCGGGGTCTACGAGCAGTACTTC	CASSSTSGVYEQYF
16	TRBJ2-3	TRBV5-1	TRBD1	-	TGCGCCAGCAGCTTGGGACAGGGGGCGGTTACAGATACGCAGTATTTT	CASSLGQGAVTDTQYF
16	TRBJ2-5	TRBV5-4	TRBD2	-	TGTGCCAGCAGCTTGGCCGCGGGGGGGGGTCAAGAGACCCAGTACTTC	CASSLAAGGGQETQYF
17	TRBJ1-4	TRBV10-3	-	-	TGTGCCATCAGTGAGTCGGGTTCGGGGACGGGTAATGAAAAACTGTTTTTT	CAISESGSGTGNEKLFF
15	TRBJ1-6	TRBV4-2	TRBD1	-	TGTGCCAGCAGCCGAGAAGGAAAGGGACAGTCACCCCTCCACTTT	CASSREGKGQSPLHF
14	TRBJ2-3	TRBV2	-	-	TGTGCCAGCTCGATAGGGGCTAGCACAGATACGCAGTATTTT	CASSIGASTDTQYF
15	TRBJ2-3	TRBV4-2	TRBD1	-	TGTGCCAGCAGCTTGGGGCAGGGGGCCCCAGATACGCAGTATTTT	CASSLGQGAPDTQYF
14	TRBJ1-5	TRBV19	TRBD1	-	TGTGCCAGTACCACTACAGGGGGCAATCAGCCCCAGCATTTT	CASTTTGGNQPQHF
17	TRBJ1-4	TRBV7-9	-	-	TGTGCCAGCAGTAAGGTCCCGGGGCACGGGCCAAATGAAAAACTGTTTTTT	CASSKVPGHGPNEKLFF
13	TRBJ2-5	TRBV2	-	-	TGTGCCAGCAGCAGAGATCTCCAAGAGACCCAGTACTTC	CASSRDLQETQYF
15	TRBJ1-2	TRBV6-1	-	-	TGTGCCAGCAGTACTGGCGGAAAAGCTAACTATGGCTACACCTTC	CASSTGGKANYGYTF
15	TRBJ1-3	TRBV19	-	-	TGTGCCAGTAGTATAGATCGGGGGATTGGAAACACCATATATTTT	CASSIDRGIGNTIYF
16	TRBJ2-2	TRBV7-2	-	-	TGTGCCAGCAGCCCCCGGACTGTCCTGAACACCGGGGAGCTGTTTTTT	CASSPRTVLNTGELFF
14	TRBJ2-5	TRBV6-5	TRBD2	-	TGTGCCAGCAGTTACTTAGTCGGGGGGGAGACCCAGTACTTC	CASSYLVGGETQYF
15	TRBJ2-2	TRBV5-5	-	few	TGTGCCAGCAGCCCAACACGGGTTAACACCGGGGAGCTGTTTTTT	CASSPTRVNTGELFF
15	TRBJ1-5	TRBV6-5	-	-	TGTGCCAGCAGTCCGAGAGGGGTGGTTGGTCAGCCCCAGCATTTT	CASSPRGVVGQPQHF
16	TRBJ1-1	TRBV5-1	-	-	TGCGCCAGCAGCCACACGCAGGGTTCGATGAACACTGAAGCTTTCTTT	CASSHTQGSMNTEAFF
15	TRBJ2-1	TRBV7-2	TRBD2	-	TGTGCCAGCAGCTTAATGGGCGGGAGAATAAATGAGCAGTTCTTC	CASSLMGGRINEQFF
18	TRBJ2-3	TRBV12-5	TRBD2	-	TGTGCTAGTGGTTGGGGGCGGACTAGCGGGGGCCGCACAGATACGCAGTATTTT	CASGWGRTSGGRTDTQYF
12	TRBJ1-1	TRBV11-2	-	-	TGTGCCAGCAGCTTAGACAGCACTGAAGCTTTCTTT	CASSLDSTEAFF
13	TRBJ2-7	TRBV29-1	TRBD2	-	TGCAGCGGAACCCAGACTAGCGGGACCGAGCAGTACTTC	CSGTQTSGTEQYF
13	TRBJ1-1	TRBV6-4	-	-	TGTGCCAGCAGGACCGCGGAAAACACTGAAGCTTTCTTT	CASRTAENTEAFF
17	TRBJ2-3	TRBV14	TRBD2	-	TGTGCCAGCAGCCAAGACATAGCGGGGGGGCTGACAGATACGCAGTATTTT	CASSQDIAGGLTDTQYF
14	TRBJ2-1	TRBV28	-	once	TGTGCCAGCAGTCCGGGGTCCTCCTACAATGAGCAGTTCTTC	CASSPGSSYNEQFF
18	TRBJ1-2	TRBV27	TRBD1	-	TGTGCCAGCAGCCCCGGGACAGGGGGCCGAGGTCTGTACTATGGCTACACCTTC	CASSPGTGGRGLYYGYTF
15	TRBJ2-7	TRBV9	TRBD1	-	TGTGCCAGCAGTGCGGGACAGGGGAACTCCTACGAGCAGTACTTC	CASSAGQGNSYEQYF
14	TRBJ2-7	TRBV29-1	-	once	TGCAGCGTTGCGAAGGGATCTCTCTCCTACGAGCAGTACTTC	CSVAKGSLSYEQYF
12	TRBJ2-1	TRBV10-3	TRBD2	-	TGTGCCATCACGGGGGGGCCCAATGAGCAGTTCTTC	CAITGGPNEQFF
15	TRBJ2-1	TRBV6-1	-	-	TGTGCCAGCAGTGAACAAGGGTCACCAAACAATGAGCAGTTCTTC	CASSEQGSPNNEQFF
14	TRBJ1-1	TRBV30	-	-	TGTGCCTGGAGGACTGCTTGGGGGACCACTGAAGCTTTCTTT	CAWRTAWGTTEAFF
16	TRBJ1-2	TRBV19	TRBD1	once	TGTGCCAGTAACGGGGCAGGGGGCACCTCTAACTATGGCTACACCTTC	CASNGAGGTSNYGYTF
18	TRBJ2-4	TRBV7-6	TRBD1	-	TGTGCCAGCAGCTCAGAGCTTACACAGGGGGCGCGGGGAAACATTCAGTACTTC	CASSSELTQGARGNIQYF
15	TRBJ2-7	TRBV6-5	TRBD1	-	TGTGCCAGCAGTAGCCCGGACAGGATGAGATACGAGCAGTACTTC	CASSSPDRMRYEQYF
15	TRBJ2-1	TRBV7-2	TRBD1	-	TGTGCCAGCAGCTATGACCGGGACAGGGTTTATGAGCAGTTCTTC	CASSYDRDRVYEQFF
14	TRBJ2-7	TRBV7-9	TRBD1	-	TGTGCCAGCAGCCCGGGACAGGGTTACTACGAGCAGTACTTC	CASSPGQGYYEQYF
13	TRBJ1-2	TRBV7-8	-	-	TGTGCCAGCAGCTTAGCGACCCTATATGGCTACACCTTC	CASSLATLYGYTF
13	TRBJ1-5	TRBV2	-	-	TGTGCCAGCACAGGGACCCGCAATCAGCCCCAGCATTTT	CASTGTRNQPQHF
15	TRBJ2-2	TRBV19	-	-	TGTGCCAGTAGTAGGGACCTGGCGAACACCGGGGAGCTGTTTTTT	CASSRDLANTGELFF
14	TRBJ1-5	TRBV9	TRBD1	once	TGTGCCAGCAGCTACGGACAGGGTAATCAGCCCCAGCATTTT	CASSYGQGNQPQHF
15	TRBJ2-6	TRBV28	-	-	TGTGCCAGCAGTTCCGCAGGGACTGGGGCCAACGTCCTGACTTTC	CASSSAGTGANVLTF
11	TRBJ2-6	TRBV18	-	-	TGTGCCAGCTCACCATTAGGCGTCCTGACTTTC	CASSPLGVLTF
16	TRBJ2-3	TRBV5-5	TRBD2	-	TGTGCCAGCAGCTCCGCCATCCGGGGGGGCACAGATACGCAGTATTTT	CASSSAIRGGTDTQYF
14	TRBJ1-1	TRBV27	-	-	TGTGCCAGCACCCCGTCCCTACCATCGACTGAAGCTTTCTTT	CASTPSLPSTEAFF
12	TRBJ2-1	TRBV27	-	-	TGTGCCAGCAGTTTATTACTAGGTGAGCAGTTCTTC	CASSLLLGEQFF
18	TRBJ2-2	TRBV28	TRBD2	-	TGTGCCAGCAGTTTATGGGGAATAGCGGGAGGAGACACCGGGGAGCTGTTTTTT	CASSLWGIAGGDTGELFF
14	TRBJ1-5	TRBV19	TRBD1	once	TGTGCCAGTAGCGCGGACAGGGTCAGACAGCCCCAGCATTTT	CASSADRVRQPQHF
19	TRBJ2-6	TRBV7-3	TRBD1	-	TGTGCCAGCAGCTCCCCCCTGGGACAGGGTGGGGCTGGGGCCAACGTCCTGACTTTC	CASSSPLGQGGAGANVLTF
16	TRBJ2-5	TRBV4-3	TRBD2	-	TGCGCCAGCAGCCAAGATATCGCGGGAGGCGTTGAGACCCAGTACTTC	CASSQDIAGGVETQYF